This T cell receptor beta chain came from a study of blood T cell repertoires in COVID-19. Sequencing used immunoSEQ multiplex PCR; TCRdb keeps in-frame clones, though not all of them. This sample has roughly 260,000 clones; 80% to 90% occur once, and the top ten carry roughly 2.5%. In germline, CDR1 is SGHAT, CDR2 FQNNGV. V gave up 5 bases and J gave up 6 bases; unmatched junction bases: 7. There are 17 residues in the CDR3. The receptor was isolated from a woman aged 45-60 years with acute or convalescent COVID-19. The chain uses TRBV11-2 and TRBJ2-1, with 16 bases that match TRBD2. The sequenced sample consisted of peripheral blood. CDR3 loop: CASSPGTSGRGANEQFF. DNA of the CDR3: TGTGCCAGCAGCCCCGGGACTAGCGGGAGGGGAGCCAATGAGCAGTTCTTC.